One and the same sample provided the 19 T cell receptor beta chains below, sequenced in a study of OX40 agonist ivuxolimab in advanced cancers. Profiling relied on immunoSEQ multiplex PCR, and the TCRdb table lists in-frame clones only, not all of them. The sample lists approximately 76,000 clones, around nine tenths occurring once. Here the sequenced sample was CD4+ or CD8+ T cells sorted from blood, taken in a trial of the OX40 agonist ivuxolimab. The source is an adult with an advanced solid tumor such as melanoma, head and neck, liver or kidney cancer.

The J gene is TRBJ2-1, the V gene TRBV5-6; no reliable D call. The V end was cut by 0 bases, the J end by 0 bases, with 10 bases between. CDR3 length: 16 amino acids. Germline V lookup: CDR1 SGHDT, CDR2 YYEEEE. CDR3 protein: CASSLGVSSSYNEQFF. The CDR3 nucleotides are TGTGCCAGCAGCTTGGGGGTCTCGAGCTCCTACAATGAGCAGTTCTTC.

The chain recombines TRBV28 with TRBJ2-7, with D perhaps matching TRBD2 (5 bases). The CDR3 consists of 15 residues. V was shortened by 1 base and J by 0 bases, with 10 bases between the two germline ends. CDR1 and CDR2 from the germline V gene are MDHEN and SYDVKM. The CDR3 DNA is TGTGCCAGCAGTTTATCTGGGGAGATCTCCTACGAGCAGTACTTC. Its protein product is CASSLSGEISYEQYF.

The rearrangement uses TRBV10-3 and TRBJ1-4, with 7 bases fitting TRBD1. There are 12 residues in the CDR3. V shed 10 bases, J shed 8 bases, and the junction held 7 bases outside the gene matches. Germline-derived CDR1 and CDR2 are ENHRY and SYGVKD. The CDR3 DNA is TGTGCCACAGGGACAGAGAGGGAAAAACTGTTTTTT. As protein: CATGTEREKLFF.

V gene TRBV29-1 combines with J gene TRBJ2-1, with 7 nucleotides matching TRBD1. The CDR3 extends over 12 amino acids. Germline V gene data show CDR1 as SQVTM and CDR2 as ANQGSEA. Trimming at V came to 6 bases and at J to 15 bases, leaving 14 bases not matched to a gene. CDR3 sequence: CSVARQGQARFF. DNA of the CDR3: TGCAGCGTGGCAAGACAGGGTCAAGCCCGGTTCTTC.

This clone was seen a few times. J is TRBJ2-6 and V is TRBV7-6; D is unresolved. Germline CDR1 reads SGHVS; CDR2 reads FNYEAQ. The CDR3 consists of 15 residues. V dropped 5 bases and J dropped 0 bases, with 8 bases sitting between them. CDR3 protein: CASSGPSSGANVLTF. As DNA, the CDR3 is TGTGCCAGCAGCGGTCCTAGCTCTGGGGCCAACGTCCTGACTTTC.

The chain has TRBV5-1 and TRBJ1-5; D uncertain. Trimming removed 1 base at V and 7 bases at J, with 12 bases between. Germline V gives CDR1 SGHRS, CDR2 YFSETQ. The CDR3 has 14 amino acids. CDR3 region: CASSLTFSSQPQHF. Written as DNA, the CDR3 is TGCGCCAGCAGCTTGACTTTCAGTTCCCAGCCCCAGCATTTT.

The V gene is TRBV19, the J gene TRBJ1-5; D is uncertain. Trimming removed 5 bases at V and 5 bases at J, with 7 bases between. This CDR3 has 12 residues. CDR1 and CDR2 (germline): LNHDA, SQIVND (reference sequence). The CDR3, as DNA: TGTGCCAGTAGTTCAACATATCAGCCCCAGCATTTT. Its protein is CASSSTYQPQHF. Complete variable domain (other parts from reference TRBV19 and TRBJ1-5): DGGITQSPKYLFRKEGQNVTLSCEQNLNHDAMYWYRQDPGQGLRLIYYSQIVNDFQKGDIAEGYSVSREKKESFPLTVTSAQKNPTAFYLCASSSTYQPQHFGDGTRLSIL.

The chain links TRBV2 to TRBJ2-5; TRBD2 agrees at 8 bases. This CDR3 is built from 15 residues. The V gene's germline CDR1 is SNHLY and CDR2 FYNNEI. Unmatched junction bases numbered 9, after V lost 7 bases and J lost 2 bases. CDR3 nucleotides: TGTGCCAGCACCGGGCGGGGGGCGGAACAAGAGACCCAGTACTTC. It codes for CASTGRGAEQETQYF.

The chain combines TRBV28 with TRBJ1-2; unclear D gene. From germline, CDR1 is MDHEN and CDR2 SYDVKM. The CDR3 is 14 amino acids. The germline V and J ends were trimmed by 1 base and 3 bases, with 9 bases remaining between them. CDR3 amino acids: CASSLYGVDYGYTF. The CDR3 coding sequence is TGTGCCAGCAGTTTATACGGGGTGGACTATGGCTACACCTTC.

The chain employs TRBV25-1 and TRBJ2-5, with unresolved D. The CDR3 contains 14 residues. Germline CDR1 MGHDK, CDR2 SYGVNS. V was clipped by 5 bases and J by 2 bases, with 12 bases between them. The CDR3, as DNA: TGTGCCAGCAGTAGGCAGGACGGACAAGAGACCCAGTACTTC. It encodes CASSRQDGQETQYF.

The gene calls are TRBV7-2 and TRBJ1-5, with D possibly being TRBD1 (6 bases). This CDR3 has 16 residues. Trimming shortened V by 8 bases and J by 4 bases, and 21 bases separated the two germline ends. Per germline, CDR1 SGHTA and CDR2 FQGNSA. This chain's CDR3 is CASSLKGQKGNQPQHF. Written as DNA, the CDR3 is TGTGCCAGCTCCCTGAAGGGACAAAAGGGAAATCAGCCCCAGCATTTT.

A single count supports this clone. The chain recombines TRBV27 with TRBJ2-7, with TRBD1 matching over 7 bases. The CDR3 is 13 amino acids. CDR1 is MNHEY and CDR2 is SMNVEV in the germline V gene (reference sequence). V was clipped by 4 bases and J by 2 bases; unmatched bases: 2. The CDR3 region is CASSYRGPYEQYF. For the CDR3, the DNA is TGTGCCAGCAGTTATAGGGGGCCCTACGAGCAGTACTTC.

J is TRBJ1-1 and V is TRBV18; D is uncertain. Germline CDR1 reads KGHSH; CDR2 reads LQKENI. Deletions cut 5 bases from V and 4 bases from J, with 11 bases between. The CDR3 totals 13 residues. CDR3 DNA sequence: TGTGCCAGCTCAGCGGAACGTGGCACTGAAGCTTTCTTT. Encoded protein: CASSAERGTEAFF.

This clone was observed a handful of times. The CDR3 DNA reads TGTGCCAGCACTTATCCGACAGGGAACTACGAGCAGTACTTC. This encodes CASTYPTGNYEQYF. The J gene is TRBJ2-7, the V gene TRBV27; 7 bases fit TRBD1. The CDR3 covers 14 residues. CDR1 and CDR2 (germline): MNHEY, SMNVEV (reference sequence). Losses at the gene ends were 7 bases for V and 3 bases for J; bases not matched to a gene: 9.

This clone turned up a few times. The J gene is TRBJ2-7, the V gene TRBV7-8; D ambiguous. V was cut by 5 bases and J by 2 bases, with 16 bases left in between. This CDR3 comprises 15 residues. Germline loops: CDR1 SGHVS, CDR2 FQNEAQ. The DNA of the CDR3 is TGTGCCAGCAGCCCCCAGACTCAGTCCCCCTACGAGCAGTACTTC. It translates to CASSPQTQSPYEQYF. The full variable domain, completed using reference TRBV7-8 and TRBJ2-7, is GAGVSQSPRYKVAKRGQDVALRCDPISGHVSLFWYQQALGQGPEFLTYFQNEAQLDKSGLPSDRFFAERPEGSVSTLKIQRTQQEDSAVYLCASSPQTQSPYEQYFGPGTRLTVT.

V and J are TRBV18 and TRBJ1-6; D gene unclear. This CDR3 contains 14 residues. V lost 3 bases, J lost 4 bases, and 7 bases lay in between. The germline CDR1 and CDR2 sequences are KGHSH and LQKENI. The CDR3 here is CASSPQEYNSPLHF. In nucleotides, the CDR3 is TGTGCCAGCTCACCCCAGGAATATAATTCACCCCTCCACTTT.

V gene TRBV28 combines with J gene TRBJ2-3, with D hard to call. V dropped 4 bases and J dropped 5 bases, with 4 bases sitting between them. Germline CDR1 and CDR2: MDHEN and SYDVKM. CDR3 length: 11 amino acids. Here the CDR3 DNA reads TGTGCCAGCAGTTCAGTAGATACGCAGTATTTT. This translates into CASSSVDTQYF.

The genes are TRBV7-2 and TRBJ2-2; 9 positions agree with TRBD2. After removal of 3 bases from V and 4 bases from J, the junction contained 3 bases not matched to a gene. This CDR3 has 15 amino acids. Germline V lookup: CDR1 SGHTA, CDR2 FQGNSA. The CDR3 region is CASSLLRGGTGELFF. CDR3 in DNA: TGTGCCAGCAGCTTGTTGCGGGGGGGCACCGGGGAGCTGTTTTTT.

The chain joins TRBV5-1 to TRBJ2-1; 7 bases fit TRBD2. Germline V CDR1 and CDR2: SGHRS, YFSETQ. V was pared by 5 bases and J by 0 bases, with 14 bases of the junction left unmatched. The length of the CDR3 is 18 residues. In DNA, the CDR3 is TGCGCCAGCAGAGCCCCGTGGGAGGGGTTGAGCTCCTACAATGAGCAGTTCTTC. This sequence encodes CASRAPWEGLSSYNEQFF.